Sequencing of this TCR beta chain was carried out in a study of cytomegalovirus exposure and HLA in healthy donors. Looking at the study overall: Clustering assigned 81% of the roughly 400 genotyped donors to the Caucasian-associated ancestry cluster. Study-level findings and limits: Information on immune exposure was restricted to one variable (CMV serostatus). Researchers reported in a later analysis that a missense DCLRE1C variant was tied to TCR beta V- and J-gene trimming.

The primer mix had 60 Vbeta and 13 Jbeta primers. Data came from immunoSEQ multiplex PCR; TCRdb stores just in-frame clones and leaves some out. Of around 39,000 clones listed, roughly 60% are singletons. CDR1 is SGHTA and CDR2 is FQGNSA in the germline V gene. The junction had 9 bases not matched to a gene; V was cut back by 4 bases and J by 4 bases. This CDR3 has 15 residues. Note on this clone: Its target is not known.

Sequencing was performed on PBMCs. The rearrangement uses TRBV7-2 and TRBJ2-7, with 8 bases lining up with TRBD2. The source of this sequence is a human donor in good health. In nucleotides, the CDR3 is TGTGCCAGCAGCTCGTCGGGGGGGTCGGGGTACGAGCAGTACTTC. As protein: CASSSSGGSGYEQYF.